A single sample gave rise to the 30 T cell receptor beta chains below, sequenced in a study of T cell responses to AZD1222 COVID-19 vaccine (dated by TCRdb to the early 2020s). Sample time point, as interpreted from the label and publication: baseline before first vaccination. The meaning of the sample's treatment or condition label: meningococcal conjugate vaccine given as trial control. To prepare the library, the immunoSEQ multiplex PCR assay was applied. What TCRdb holds here is the immuneACCESS table cut down to in-frame rearrangements. Part of the clones is not present; checked against another copy, under half of the missing clones reflect an unresolved V gene, and the others are unexplained. The sample table shows 120,000 to 150,000 clones, and around four fifths are seen once. Jointly, the top ten make up roughly 4% of the sample. Sequenced material: peripheral blood, taken on day 0 of MenACWY control vaccination. These receptors were obtained from an adult in good health.

This chain uses TRBV2 with TRBJ2-7, with D uncertain. Between the trimmed V and J ends, which lost 5 bases and 1 base, there was a span of 9 bases. The germline gives CDR1 SNHLY, CDR2 FYNNEI. This CDR3 region has 13 residues. The CDR3, as DNA: TGTGCCAGCAGTCCGGACCGATCCTACGAGCAGTACGTC. Its protein is CASSPDRSYEQYV.

CDR3 DNA sequence: TGTGCCTGTCGCCCCCGGATAGGCACTGAAGCTTTCTTT. Translated: CACRPRIGTEAFF. The rearrangement joins TRBV30 to TRBJ1-1; no definite D call. The CDR3 length is 13 residues. The ends were cut back, 6 bases at V and 4 bases at J, with 15 bases in the middle. Per germline, CDR1 GTSNPN and CDR2 SVGIG (reference sequence).

The J gene is TRBJ2-1, the V gene TRBV27; D is perhaps TRBD1 (6 bases). Looked up from germline, CDR1 is MNHEY and CDR2 is SMNVEV (reference sequence). The CDR3 loop spans 12 amino acids. The V gene lost 6 bases and the J gene lost 10 bases, with 13 bases spanning the gap. CDR3 loop: CASSRDKVEQFF. CDR3 nucleotide sequence: TGTGCCAGCAGCCGGGACAAGGTGGAGCAGTTCTTC.

This clone was picked up one time. The chain joins TRBV6-1 to TRBJ2-3; tentatively, D is TRBD2 (6 bases). V shed 3 bases and J shed 4 bases, with 11 bases lying between them. Germline CDR1 MNHNS, CDR2 SASEGT. The CDR3 consists of 14 residues. CDR3 sequence (DNA): TGTGCCAGCAGTGAGGGGGGTTGGTCAGATACGCAGTATTTT. Residues: CASSEGGWSDTQYF.

The V and J genes are TRBV6-1 and TRBJ1-1; tentative D call: TRBD1 (6 bases). Per the germline V gene, CDR1 is MNHNS and CDR2 is SASEGT. The CDR3 runs to 15 residues. V lost 2 bases, J lost 0 bases, and 10 bases lay in between. The CDR3 reads CASSESDRLNTEAFF. The CDR3 bases are TGTGCCAGCAGTGAAAGCGACAGGTTGAACACTGAAGCTTTCTTT.

The rearrangement joins TRBV5-4 to TRBJ2-3; 11 positions match TRBD2. V was clipped by 1 base and J by 5 bases; unmatched bases: 6. The CDR3 is 16 amino acids. Germline CDR1 and CDR2: SGHNT and YYREEE (reference sequence). The CDR3 region is CASSLPLAGGGDTQYF. The CDR3 DNA is TGTGCCAGCAGCTTGCCGCTAGCGGGGGGAGGAGATACGCAGTATTTT.

The chain combines TRBV5-1 with TRBJ2-3; 10 bases are a match to TRBD2. With 1 base clipped from V and 6 bases from J, the junction kept 5 bases outside the gene matches. Germline loops: CDR1 SGHRS, CDR2 YFSETQ. This CDR3 is 15 amino acids long. CDR3 residues: CASSLTAGGPDTQYF. The CDR3 DNA follows: TGCGCCAGCAGCTTGACAGCGGGGGGGCCGGATACGCAGTATTTT.

The chain has TRBV27 and TRBJ1-2; TRBD1 matches 7 bases. Per germline, CDR1 MNHEY and CDR2 SMNVEV (reference sequence). After removal of 5 bases from V and 4 bases from J, the junction contained 13 bases not matched to a gene. CDR3 size: 16 residues. CDR3 sequence reads: CASSLNRDSPIYGYTF. The CDR3 DNA reads as TGTGCCAGCAGTCTCAACCGGGACAGCCCAATCTATGGCTACACCTTC.

The chain joins TRBV3-1 (or the pseudogene TRBV3-2) to TRBJ1-2, with 9 bases matching TRBD1. Germline V lookup: CDR1 LGHDT, CDR2 YNNKEL (reference sequence). Unmatched junction bases numbered 9, after V lost 6 bases and J lost 4 bases. The CDR3 has 15 amino acids. The CDR3 DNA is TGTGCCAGCAGACTTCGACAGGGGGGAAGCTATGGCTACACCTTC. Its protein is CASRLRQGGSYGYTF.

The chain recombines TRBV10-2 with TRBJ2-7, with D perhaps being TRBD1 or TRBD2 (6 bases each). Germline CDR1 reads WSHSY; CDR2 reads SAAADI. The CDR3 length is 13 residues. With 6 bases removed from V and 2 bases from J, the gap between germline ends came to 11 bases. This chain's CDR3 is CASRGGGAYEQYF. Written as DNA, the CDR3 is TGCGCCAGCAGGGGGGGCGGAGCCTACGAGCAGTACTTC.

This clone occurred once. The CDR3 spells CASSQSGLGSPLHF. CDR3 DNA sequence: TGCGCCAGCAGCCAATCGGGGTTGGGTTCACCCCTCCACTTT. The rearrangement joins TRBV4-1 to TRBJ1-6; D is ambiguous. Germline-derived CDR1 and CDR2 are MGHRA and YSYEKL. Between the trimmed V and J ends, which lost 2 bases and 9 bases, there was a span of 11 bases. CDR3 length: 14 residues.

The V and J genes are TRBV19 and TRBJ1-5; a weak D match, TRBD1 (6 bases). The length of the CDR3 is 13 residues. Between the trimmed V and J ends, which lost 7 bases and 9 bases, there was a span of 16 bases. Germline CDR1 reads LNHDA; CDR2 reads SQIVND (reference sequence). The chain's CDR3 is CASKEQGRGPQHF. CDR3 DNA: TGTGCCAGTAAGGAACAGGGAAGAGGGCCCCAGCATTTT.

The rearrangement uses TRBV6-2 or TRBV6-3 and TRBJ2-7; tentative D call: TRBD1 (6 bases). Germline V gene data show CDR1 as MNHEY and CDR2 as SVGEGT. The CDR3 totals 15 residues. V lost 1 base and J lost 0, with 10 bases in between. The CDR3 coding sequence is TGTGCCAGCAGTTACTTAGGACAGAGCTCCTACGAGCAGTACTTC. Amino acid sequence: CASSYLGQSSYEQYF.

J is TRBJ2-3 and V is TRBV19; 7 nucleotides agree with TRBD2. Trimming took 3 bases from V and 6 from J; bases not matched to a gene: 3. CDR1 and CDR2 from the germline V gene are LNHDA and SQIVND (reference sequence). This CDR3 is 13 amino acids long. The CDR3 reads CASSISGADTQYF. CDR3 sequence (DNA): TGTGCCAGTAGTATCAGCGGGGCGGATACGCAGTATTTT.

The chain joins TRBV5-6 to TRBJ1-2; D gene uncertain. Germline V gives CDR1 SGHDT, CDR2 YYEEEE. The germline V and J ends were trimmed by 0 bases and 6 bases, with 24 bases remaining between them. The CDR3 length is 18 residues. CDR3 in amino acids: CASSLDWRREENLHGYTF. For the CDR3, the DNA is TGTGCCAGCAGCTTGGATTGGCGGCGAGAAGAAAACTTACATGGCTACACCTTC. The full variable domain, rest sourced from reference TRBV5-6 and TRBJ1-2, is DAGVTQSPTHLIKTRGQQVTLRCSPKSGHDTVSWYQQALGQGPQFIFQYYEEEERQRGNFPDRFSGHQFPNYSSELNVNALLLGDSALYLCASSLDWRREENLHGYTFGSGTRLTVV.

This chain uses TRBV5-6 with TRBJ2-3; perhaps TRBD1 as D (5 bases). CDR1 and CDR2 from the germline V gene are SGHDT and YYEEEE. The CDR3 spans 15 residues. V was pared by 0 bases and J by 2 bases, with 10 bases between. The CDR3 spells CASSLVVGPTDTQYF. The CDR3 DNA sequence: TGTGCCAGCAGCTTGGTGGTGGGGCCCACAGATACGCAGTATTTT.

This clone appeared a single time. The CDR3 region is CASSKDRGGNEKLFF. Written as DNA, the CDR3 is TGTGCCAGTAGTAAAGACAGGGGAGGTAATGAAAAACTGTTTTTT. The J gene is TRBJ1-4, the V gene TRBV19, with 8 bases lining up with TRBD1. Trimming cost V 4 bases and J 4 bases; bases outside gene matches: 5. Germline values: CDR1 LNHDA, CDR2 SQIVND (reference sequence). This CDR3 contains 15 residues.

The chain has TRBV4-1 and TRBJ2-2, with D uncertain. Between the trimmed V and J ends, which lost 1 base and 9 bases, there was a span of 6 bases. The germline CDR1 and CDR2 sequences are MGHRA and YSYEKL. This CDR3 has 12 residues. This chain's CDR3 is CASSQVGRELFF. CDR3 in DNA: TGCGCCAGCAGCCAAGTCGGCCGGGAGCTGTTTTTT.

In nucleotides, the CDR3 is TGTGCCAGCAGTCTACTAGCGGGGGCCCTCACAGATACGCAGTATTTT. The encoded protein is CASSLLAGALTDTQYF. J is TRBJ2-3 and V is TRBV2; 11 nucleotides line up with TRBD2. Germline V gives CDR1 SNHLY, CDR2 FYNNEI. J gave up 2 bases and V 5 bases, and 6 bases lay outside the gene matches. There are 16 residues in the CDR3.

CDR3: CAISEAKNTEAFF. The CDR3 DNA reads as TGTGCCATCAGTGAGGCCAAGAACACTGAAGCTTTCTTT. The chain couples TRBV10-3 to TRBJ1-1, with D hard to call. The V end was cut by 2 bases, the J end by 1 base, with 5 bases between. The germline V gene encodes CDR1 ENHRY and CDR2 SYGVKD. CDR3 length: 13 residues.

This chain joins TRBV19 and TRBJ1-2; the D gene is possibly TRBD1 (6 bases). The V end lost 4 bases, the J end lost 4 bases, and 7 bases lay between the germline ends. CDR1 and CDR2 from the germline V gene are LNHDA and SQIVND (reference sequence). The CDR3 totals 12 residues. DNA of the CDR3: TGTGCCAGTAGTACGGACAGCTATGGCTACACCTTC. Its translation is CASSTDSYGYTF.

The genes are TRBV6-6 and TRBJ1-4; D perhaps matches TRBD1 (5 bases). Trimming shortened V by 5 bases and J by 8 bases, and 18 bases separated the two germline ends. The CDR3 is 15 amino acids. CDR1 and CDR2 (germline): MNHNY, SVGAGI (reference sequence). The CDR3 region is CASSTPGPKAEKLFF. CDR3 DNA: TGTGCCAGCAGTACCCCGGGACCCAAGGCGGAAAAACTGTTTTTT.

In this sample, this clone is medium-sized (0.01 to 0.1%). This chain joins TRBV18 and TRBJ2-2, with D tentatively TRBD2 (5 bases). The germline V gene encodes CDR1 KGHSH and CDR2 LQKENI. This CDR3 is 16 amino acids long. V lost 2 bases to trimming and J lost 5 bases, with 15 bases between them. CDR3 region: CASSPSRTRDTGELFF. Written as DNA, the CDR3 is TGTGCCAGCTCACCAAGCAGGACTCGAGATACCGGGGAGCTGTTTTTT.

This clone was recorded only once. CDR3 sequence: CASSLGGGQPPGGYTF. Here the CDR3 DNA reads TGTGCCAGCAGCTTAGGGGGGGGACAGCCCCCGGGCGGCTACACCTTC. The chain employs TRBV7-9 and TRBJ1-2, with 7 bases fitting TRBD1. With V trimmed by 1 base and J by 8 bases, 13 bases remained unmatched. Germline loops: CDR1 SEHNR, CDR2 FQNEAQ (reference sequence). The CDR3 is made up of 16 amino acids. The full variable domain, rest sourced from reference TRBV7-9 and TRBJ1-2, is DTGVSQNPRHKITKRGQNVTFRCDPISEHNRLYWYRQTLGQGPEFLTYFQNEAQLEKSRLLSDRFSAERPKGSFSTLEIQRTEQGDSAMYLCASSLGGGQPPGGYTFGSGTRLTVV.

This sequence joins TRBV7-9 and TRBJ1-5; D possibly corresponds to TRBD1 (5 bases). The germline V and J ends were trimmed by 11 bases and 0 bases, with 8 bases remaining between them. Germline V gives CDR1 SEHNR, CDR2 FQNEAQ (reference sequence). The CDR3 has 12 residues. The CDR3 coding sequence is TGTGCCGGGGCTAATAGCAATCAGCCCCAGCATTTT. Translation: CAGANSNQPQHF.

This chain uses TRBV2 with TRBJ1-5, with 7 bases identical to TRBD1. The V and J ends lost 7 bases and 15 bases, in that order; junction bases with no gene match: 9. Germline-derived CDR1 and CDR2 are SNHLY and FYNNEI. CDR3 length equals 11 residues. For the CDR3, the DNA is TGTGCCAGCACCGGGGGACAGCGGCTGCATTTT. Amino acids: CASTGGQRLHF.

This clone was seen only a few times. V is TRBV7-9 and J is TRBJ2-1, with TRBD1 as a possible D gene (6 bases). In germline, CDR1 is SEHNR, CDR2 FQNEAQ (reference sequence). The CDR3 contains 15 residues. V shed 5 bases and J shed 4 bases, with 15 bases lying between them. The CDR3 bases are TGTGCCAGCAGCCAGGGACATTCGATATACAATGAGCAGTTCTTC. This sequence encodes CASSQGHSIYNEQFF.

The chain is built from TRBV5-1 and TRBJ2-5; D is unresolved. Germline values: CDR1 SGHRS, CDR2 YFSETQ. V lost 0 bases and J 4 bases, leaving 16 bases between the germline ends. CDR3 size: 16 residues. CDR3 protein: CASSLEGRLAGETQYF. The DNA of the CDR3 is TGCGCCAGCAGCTTGGAGGGTAGGCTGGCAGGAGAGACCCAGTACTTC. The entire variable domain, with the rest obtained from reference TRBV5-1 and TRBJ2-5, is as follows: KAGVTQTPRYLIKTRGQQVTLSCSPISGHRSVSWYQQTPGQGLQFLFEYFSETQRNKGNFPGRFSGRQFSNSRSEMNVSTLELGDSALYLCASSLEGRLAGETQYFGPGTRLLVL.

This clone came up once. The rearrangement links TRBV19 to TRBJ1-1; 7 bases fit TRBD1. CDR3 size: 14 residues. Trimming removed 4 bases from V and 7 bases from J; junction bases left unmatched: 9. CDR1 is LNHDA, CDR2 SQIVND, per germline (reference sequence). CDR3 DNA: TGTGCCAGTAGTAGAGACAGGGAGCGGGTTGAAGCTTTCTTT. It codes for CASSRDRERVEAFF.

This clone was seen a handful of times. The genes are TRBV21-1 and TRBJ2-7; the table gives TRBD1 as D, unverified against the DNA. TRBV21-1 is a pseudogene. The CDR3 totals 14 residues. Here the CDR3 DNA reads TGTGCCAGCAGCAAACCAGAACAGGGTTACGAGCAGTACGTC. Translated: CASSKPEQGYEQYV.